Following are 18 T cell receptor beta chains from one sample sequenced in a study of cytomegalovirus exposure and HLA in healthy donors. 60 Vbeta and 13 Jbeta primers were used in PCR. Clones were sequenced by immunoSEQ multiplex PCR, and TCRdb holds only the in-frame ones, with some missing. The table has roughly 200,000 clones, about 90% seen once; the top ten hold 1.1%. The sample comprised PBMCs. Receptors were obtained from a boy between 2 and 10 years old in good health and CMV-seronegative.

This clone came up once. The chain couples TRBV5-1 to TRBJ2-1, with 13 bases aligning to TRBD2. From germline, CDR1 is SGHRS and CDR2 YFSETQ. The CDR3 consists of 15 residues. V gave up 1 base and J gave up 7 bases; unmatched junction bases: 2. The DNA for the CDR3 is TGCGCCAGCAGCTTGTCGGGACTAGCGGGAAATGAGCAGTTCTTC. Its translation is CASSLSGLAGNEQFF.

The gene calls are TRBV6-1 and TRBJ1-2, with TRBD1 matching over 9 bases. The germline gives CDR1 MNHNS, CDR2 SASEGT. V lost 6 bases to trimming and J lost 4 bases; unmatched junction nucleotides: 9. This CDR3 is 15 amino acids long. CDR3 region: CASSPMTGGSYGYTF. The DNA for the CDR3 is TGTGCCAGCAGCCCAATGACAGGGGGGTCCTATGGCTACACCTTC.

This chain joins TRBV5-1 and TRBJ2-7; 8 nucleotides agree with TRBD1. Germline V lookup: CDR1 SGHRS, CDR2 YFSETQ. The CDR3 is made up of 14 amino acids. J lost 2 bases, V lost 2 bases, and 3 bases had no gene match. CDR3 loop: CASSLDRGTYEQYF. CDR3 DNA: TGCGCCAGCAGCTTAGACAGGGGTACCTACGAGCAGTACTTC.

About this clone: The same CDR3 arises from other DNA sequences in this sample as well. The chain couples TRBV6-5 to TRBJ1-1; D not certain. Germline values: CDR1 MNHEY, CDR2 SVGAGI. The CDR3 covers 13 residues. V shed 6 bases and J shed 1 base, with 9 bases lying between them. The CDR3 protein is CASSLSGNTEAFF. CDR3 nucleotides: TGTGCCAGCAGCCTATCGGGGAACACTGAAGCTTTCTTT.

The table lists this clone with a count of one. The chain employs TRBV7-6 and TRBJ1-6; 10 bases map to TRBD1. The J segment lost 10 bases and the V segment lost 6 bases, leaving 9 bases of the junction unmatched. The CDR3 contains 15 residues. Looked up from germline, CDR1 is SGHVS and CDR2 is FNYEAQ. The CDR3 protein is CASRKTGTGVSPLHF. Written as DNA, the CDR3 is TGTGCCAGCAGAAAAACCGGGACAGGGGTCTCACCCCTCCACTTT.

This chain links TRBV7-9 with TRBJ1-5; 9 bases are shared with TRBD1. With 4 bases clipped from V and 3 bases from J, the junction kept 4 bases outside the gene matches. The CDR3 loop spans 15 amino acids. CDR1 SEHNR and CDR2 FQNEAQ come from the germline V gene (reference sequence). The CDR3 sequence is CASSSGTGNNQPQHF. The CDR3 bases are TGTGCCAGCAGCTCCGGGACAGGGAACAATCAGCCCCAGCATTTT. Together with reference TRBV7-9 and TRBJ1-5, the CDR3 gives the full variable domain: DTGVSQNPRHKITKRGQNVTFRCDPISEHNRLYWYRQTLGQGPEFLTYFQNEAQLEKSRLLSDRFSAERPKGSFSTLEIQRTEQGDSAMYLCASSSGTGNNQPQHFGDGTRLSIL.

This clone was recorded only once. The V gene is TRBV28, the J gene TRBJ1-1; 10 bases are shared with TRBD1. From germline, CDR1 is MDHEN and CDR2 SYDVKM. The CDR3 runs 15 residues. Germline trimming cut 0 bases from V and 4 bases from J; bases unmatched to any gene: 2. The CDR3 region has the DNA TGTGCCAGCAGTTTATGGGGGACAGGGGCCACTGAAGCTTTCTTT. Residues: CASSLWGTGATEAFF.

The chain joins TRBV19 to TRBJ2-2; 8 nucleotides line up with TRBD1. V was pared by 5 bases and J by 4 bases, with 3 bases of the junction left unmatched. The CDR3 sequence is 14 residues long. Germline CDR1 LNHDA, CDR2 SQIVND (reference sequence). Here the CDR3 reads CASSLDRVTGELFF. In DNA, the CDR3 is TGTGCCAGTAGTCTGGACAGGGTCACCGGGGAGCTGTTTTTT.

The genes are TRBV5-6 and TRBJ2-2; 8 bases agree with TRBD1. CDR1 and CDR2 (germline): SGHDT, YYEEEE. The CDR3 length is 16 residues. The junction had 4 bases not matched to a gene; V was cut back by 0 bases and J by 3 bases. The CDR3 sequence: CASSLVGTGYTGELFF. In DNA form, the CDR3 reads TGTGCCAGCAGCTTGGTCGGGACAGGATACACCGGGGAGCTGTTTTTT.

The chain is built from TRBV7-9 and TRBJ1-1; 7 positions match TRBD1. Looked up from germline, CDR1 is SEHNR and CDR2 is FQNEAQ (reference sequence). V lost 8 bases and J lost 6; bases outside the gene matches: 9. This CDR3 is built from 13 residues. The CDR3 is CASVLNRGAEAFF. In nucleotides, the CDR3 is TGTGCCAGCGTACTAAACAGGGGTGCTGAAGCTTTCTTT.

The V call is TRBV19, the J call TRBJ1-2; D not certain. V was cut by 4 bases and J by 5 bases, with 8 bases left in between. Germline assignment: CDR1 LNHDA and CDR2 SQIVND (reference sequence). This CDR3 spans 12 amino acids. CDR3 sequence: CASSRSGYGYTF. The CDR3, as DNA: TGTGCCAGTAGTAGATCGGGATATGGCTACACCTTC. The full variable domain, its missing parts supplied by reference TRBV19 and TRBJ1-2, is DGGITQSPKYLFRKEGQNVTLSCEQNLNHDAMYWYRQDPGQGLRLIYYSQIVNDFQKGDIAEGYSVSREKKESFPLTVTSAQKNPTAFYLCASSRSGYGYTFGSGTRLTVV.

The chain is built from TRBV27 and TRBJ2-1; 8 nucleotides agree with TRBD2. Trimming at V came to 6 bases and at J to 1 base, leaving 8 bases not matched to a gene. Germline CDR1 and CDR2: MNHEY and SMNVEV (reference sequence). The CDR3 loop spans 16 amino acids. The CDR3 bases are TGTGCCAGCAGCCCGGGGGGGGCCCTTTCCTACAATGAGCAGTTCTTC. It encodes CASSPGGALSYNEQFF.

This rearrangement joins TRBV10-1 to TRBJ2-7, with a possible D match to TRBD2 (5 bases). The V and J ends lost 0 bases and 2 bases respectively, with 17 bases between them. Germline CDR1 WNHNN, CDR2 SYGVQD (reference sequence). The CDR3 is made up of 17 amino acids. CDR3 amino acids: CASSESVKGAPPYEQYF. In DNA, the CDR3 is TGCGCCAGCAGTGAGTCGGTGAAGGGAGCCCCCCCCTACGAGCAGTACTTC.

V is TRBV6-5 and J is TRBJ2-5, with 9 bases aligning to TRBD2. This CDR3 is 16 amino acids long. CDR1 and CDR2 from the germline V gene are MNHEY and SVGAGI. The trim removed 0 bases at V and 4 bases at J, leaving 6 bases unmatched. CDR3 sequence reads: CASSYSPPTSGETQYF. CDR3 DNA sequence: TGTGCCAGCAGTTACTCTCCGCCGACTAGCGGAGAGACCCAGTACTTC.

The chain has TRBV19 and TRBJ2-1, with 9 nucleotides matching TRBD2. The CDR3 has 12 residues. The V gene end was trimmed by 9 bases and the J gene end by 5 bases; junction bases not matched to a gene: 2. Germline-derived CDR1 and CDR2 are LNHDA and SQIVND (reference sequence). The CDR3 DNA reads TGTGCCAGCCGACTAGCGGACAATGAGCAGTTCTTC. This translates into CASRLADNEQFF.

The chain is built from TRBV7-9 and TRBJ2-5; a weak D match, TRBD1 (7 bases). The CDR3 is 19 residues long. Germline V gene lookup returns CDR1 SEHNR and CDR2 FQNEAQ (reference sequence). V lost 2 bases and J lost 3, with 25 bases in between. CDR3 protein: CASSLKSGGRVVAEETQYF. The CDR3 DNA sequence: TGTGCCAGCAGCTTAAAGTCAGGGGGGCGGGTCGTAGCGGAAGAGACCCAGTACTTC.

This chain links TRBV30 with TRBJ1-2; D gene uncertain. The CDR3 is made up of 9 amino acids. Germline V gene data show CDR1 as GTSNPN and CDR2 as SVGIG (reference sequence). The DNA of the CDR3 is TGTGCGAGCACGCCCGGCTACACCTTC. Its protein is CASTPGYTF.

The chain links TRBV7-8 to TRBJ1-5; D gene unclear. Germline V gives CDR1 SGHVS, CDR2 FQNEAQ. CDR3 length: 13 residues. Trimming removed 3 bases at V and 4 bases at J, with 7 bases between. CDR3 DNA: TGTGCCAGCAGCTTCGGTCCAAATCAGCCCCAGCATTTT. Protein: CASSFGPNQPQHF.